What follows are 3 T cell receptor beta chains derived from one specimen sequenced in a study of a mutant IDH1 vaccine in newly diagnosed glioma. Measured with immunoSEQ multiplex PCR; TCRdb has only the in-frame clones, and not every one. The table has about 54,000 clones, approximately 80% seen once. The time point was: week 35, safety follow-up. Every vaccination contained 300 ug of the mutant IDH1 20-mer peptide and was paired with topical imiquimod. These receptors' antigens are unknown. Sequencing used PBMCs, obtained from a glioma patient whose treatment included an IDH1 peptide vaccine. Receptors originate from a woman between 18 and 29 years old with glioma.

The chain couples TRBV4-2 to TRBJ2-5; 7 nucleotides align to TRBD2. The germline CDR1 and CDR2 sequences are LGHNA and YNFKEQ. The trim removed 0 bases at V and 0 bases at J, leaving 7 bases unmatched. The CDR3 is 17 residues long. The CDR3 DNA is TGTGCCAGCAGCCAAGATCAGGCTAGCGGAAACCAAGAGACCCAGTACTTC. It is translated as CASSQDQASGNQETQYF.

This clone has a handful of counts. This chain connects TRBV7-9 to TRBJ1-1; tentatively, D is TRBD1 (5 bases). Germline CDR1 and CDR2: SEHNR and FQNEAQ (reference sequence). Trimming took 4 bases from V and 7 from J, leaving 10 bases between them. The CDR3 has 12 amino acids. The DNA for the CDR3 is TGTGCCAGCAGCTGGGGGGGGATTGAAGCTTTCTTT. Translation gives CASSWGGIEAFF.

DNA for the CDR3: TGTGCCAGCAGTTCCCCCCAGGGCTCCTACGAGCAGTACTTC. Translation gives CASSSPQGSYEQYF. The chain is built from TRBV27 and TRBJ2-7; weak D call: TRBD1 (5 bases). The length of the CDR3 is 14 residues. Germline CDR1 reads MNHEY; CDR2 reads SMNVEV (reference sequence). V lost 4 bases, J lost 0 bases, and 10 bases lay in between.